These 23 T cell receptor beta chains originate from one sample sequenced in a study of T cell responses to AZD1222 COVID-19 vaccine (dated by TCRdb to the early 2020s). This sample's time point label indicates: baseline before first vaccination. Libraries were prepared through the immunoSEQ multiplex PCR assay. TCRdb carries this immuneACCESS record with in-frame sequences only. Its versions omit some clonotypes, under half of them owing to an unresolved V gene in the studies checked, with the rest unexplained. This sample has some 140,000 clones in its table, and 93% of those were observed once. The ten largest clones add up to 0.85% to 0.95% of the sample. This specimen consisted of peripheral blood, obtained on day 0 of AZD1222 vaccination. Source of these receptors: an adult in good health.

V usage is TRBV5-1 and J usage is TRBJ2-3; TRBD2 matches at 9 bases. The CDR3 extends over 18 amino acids. Unmatched junction bases numbered 11, after V lost 0 bases and J lost 3 bases. The V gene's germline CDR1 is SGHRS and CDR2 YFSETQ. The chain's CDR3 is CASSLVPARGGLTDTQYF. The CDR3 nucleotides are TGCGCCAGCAGCTTGGTCCCGGCGCGGGGGGGCCTTACAGATACGCAGTATTTT.

This chain links TRBV19 with TRBJ1-1; tentatively, D is TRBD1 (5 bases). The CDR3 loop spans 12 amino acids. Trimming removed 3 bases at V and 8 bases at J, with 10 bases between. CDR1 is LNHDA, CDR2 SQIVND, per germline (reference sequence). CDR3 in DNA: TGTGCCAGTAGTATCCAGGGCGGGGAAGCTTTCTTT. Its translation: CASSIQGGEAFF. Full variable domain (remainder filled in from reference TRBV19 and TRBJ1-1): DGGITQSPKYLFRKEGQNVTLSCEQNLNHDAMYWYRQDPGQGLRLIYYSQIVNDFQKGDIAEGYSVSREKKESFPLTVTSAQKNPTAFYLCASSIQGGEAFFGQGTRLTVV.

The CDR3 sequence is CASSEKGRGYYNEQFF. DNA for the CDR3: TGTGCCAGCAGTGAAAAGGGACGGGGGTACTACAATGAGCAGTTCTTC. The chain couples TRBV25-1 to TRBJ2-1; a weak D match, TRBD2 (6 bases). V lost 2 bases and J lost 3, with 14 bases in between. The length of the CDR3 is 16 residues. CDR1 is MGHDK and CDR2 is SYGVNS in the germline V gene.

V and J are TRBV6-1 and TRBJ1-1; 10 bases map to TRBD1. The V gene's germline CDR1 is MNHNS and CDR2 SASEGT. This CDR3 spans 15 amino acids. V lost 0 bases to trimming and J lost 11 bases; unmatched junction nucleotides: 9. CDR3 residues: CASSEAGQGRVWAFF. In nucleotides, the CDR3 is TGTGCCAGCAGTGAAGCGGGACAGGGGAGAGTGTGGGCTTTCTTT.

The J gene is TRBJ1-2, the V gene TRBV3-1 (or the pseudogene TRBV3-2); D is uncertain. Trimming took off 0 bases at V and 5 bases at J, with 16 bases between the two ends. CDR1 LGHDT and CDR2 YNNKEL come from the germline V gene (reference sequence). This CDR3 contains 16 residues. DNA of the CDR3: TGTGCCAGCAGCCAAGAGAAGGGAGGGTTGGGGTATGGCTACACCTTC. Translation gives CASSQEKGGLGYGYTF.

The chain combines TRBV6-5 with TRBJ2-7, with D tentatively TRBD1 or TRBD2 (5 bases each). CDR3 length: 15 amino acids. V was trimmed by 10 bases and J by 5 bases, leaving 24 bases between them. Germline V gene lookup returns CDR1 MNHEY and CDR2 SVGAGI. As DNA, the CDR3 is TGTGCCACCGAGAACCGGGACGGCCCGAGGAACGAGCAGTACTTC. Its protein is CATENRDGPRNEQYF.

This clone has just one count. The sample carries other DNA sequences with the same CDR3. The J gene is TRBJ1-3, the V gene TRBV6-5; D possibly corresponds to TRBD1 (6 bases). Germline-derived CDR1 and CDR2 are MNHEY and SVGAGI. The CDR3 is 14 amino acids. With 6 bases removed from V and 3 bases from J, the gap between germline ends came to 12 bases. The CDR3 here is CASSRTVRGNTIYF. The CDR3 DNA sequence: TGTGCCAGCAGCAGGACAGTCCGTGGAAACACCATATATTTT.

The chain couples TRBV27 to TRBJ1-4; D might be TRBD1 (6 bases). Germline V gene data show CDR1 as MNHEY and CDR2 as SMNVEV (reference sequence). CDR3 length: 14 amino acids. Trimming pared 6 bases from V and 0 bases from J, leaving 8 bases between. For the CDR3, the DNA is TGTGCCAGCAGACAGGGCTCAACTAATGAAAAACTGTTTTTT. It yields the protein CASRQGSTNEKLFF.

Only one count was recorded for this clone. The rearrangement links TRBV5-1 to TRBJ1-2; possibly TRBD1 for D (5 bases). Trimming removed 0 bases from V and 8 bases from J, with 23 bases in between. Germline CDR1 and CDR2: SGHRS and YFSETQ. This CDR3 has 17 residues. The CDR3 loop reads CASSLEGVPGKNYGYTF. CDR3 coding DNA: TGCGCCAGCAGCTTGGAGGGCGTCCCAGGGAAGAATTACGGCTACACCTTC. Full variable domain (rest looked up from reference TRBV5-1 and TRBJ1-2): KAGVTQTPRYLIKTRGQQVTLSCSPISGHRSVSWYQQTPGQGLQFLFEYFSETQRNKGNFPGRFSGRQFSNSRSEMNVSTLELGDSALYLCASSLEGVPGKNYGYTFGSGTRLTVV.

The chain recombines TRBV7-9 with TRBJ1-3; D is ambiguous. The CDR3 length is 17 residues. Germline-derived CDR1 and CDR2 are SEHNR and FQNEAQ (reference sequence). The V end was cut by 6 bases, the J end by 2 bases, with 20 bases between. The CDR3 DNA sequence: TGTGCCAGCAGGCGAACAGTTCTTTCGCTGCCTGGAAACACCATATATTTT. Residues: CASRRTVLSLPGNTIYF.

The J gene is TRBJ1-2, the V gene TRBV5-1; tentatively, D is TRBD1 (6 bases). Looked up from germline, CDR1 is SGHRS and CDR2 is YFSETQ. This CDR3 spans 13 amino acids. V lost 4 bases and J lost 4, with 11 bases in between. CDR3: CASSPDRSYGYTF. The CDR3 DNA follows: TGCGCCAGCAGCCCCGACAGGAGCTATGGCTACACCTTC.

The chain carries TRBV19 and TRBJ2-3, with 9 bases that match TRBD2. The germline CDR1 and CDR2 sequences are LNHDA and SQIVND (reference sequence). J was trimmed by 1 base and V by 3 bases; bases with no gene match: 5. There are 16 residues in the CDR3. The CDR3 sequence is CASSMELAGGTDTQYF. The CDR3 DNA reads TGTGCCAGTAGTATGGAATTAGCGGGGGGCACAGATACGCAGTATTTT.

The chain recombines TRBV28 with TRBJ1-2, with TRBD1 matching over 8 bases. The CDR3 consists of 15 residues. Looked up from germline, CDR1 is MDHEN and CDR2 is SYDVKM. V shed 3 bases and J 4 bases; nucleotides not matched to a gene: 7. The CDR3 nucleotides read TGTGCCAGCAGTTTCCTTTGGACAGGGAGCTATGGCTACACCTTC. Translation gives CASSFLWTGSYGYTF.

The chain employs TRBV18 and TRBJ1-3; D not certain. V gave up 4 bases and J gave up 0 bases, with 13 bases separating them. This CDR3 spans 16 amino acids. Germline V gives CDR1 KGHSH, CDR2 LQKENI. CDR3 in amino acids: CASSRLGPNSGNTIYF. In nucleotides, the CDR3 is TGTGCCAGCTCACGTCTCGGACCGAACTCTGGAAACACCATATATTTT. Complete variable domain (other parts from reference TRBV18 and TRBJ1-3): NAGVMQNPRHLVRRRGQEARLRCSPMKGHSHVYWYRQLPEEGLKFMVYLQKENIIDESGMPKERFSAEFPKEGPSILRIQQVVRGDSAAYFCASSRLGPNSGNTIYFGEGSWLTVV.

The CDR3 nucleotides read TGCGCCAGCAGCTTGTATTTAGAGACCCTGAACACTGAAGCTTTCTTT. Amino acid sequence: CASSLYLETLNTEAFF. The chain couples TRBV5-1 to TRBJ1-1, with D unclear. The germline gives CDR1 SGHRS, CDR2 YFSETQ. The CDR3 has 16 residues. Trimming removed 1 base at V and 0 bases at J, with 13 bases between.

The chain joins TRBV19 to TRBJ1-1; D not resolved. V lost 1 base and J 3 bases, leaving 12 bases between the germline ends. CDR3 length equals 15 residues. Germline V gene lookup returns CDR1 LNHDA and CDR2 SQIVND (reference sequence). CDR3 bases: TGTGCCAGTAGTATAGTGGGTTACAAAGACACTGAAGCTTTCTTT. Encoded protein: CASSIVGYKDTEAFF.

V is TRBV2 and J is TRBJ1-3; D possibly corresponds to TRBD1 (5 bases). The germline CDR1 and CDR2 sequences are SNHLY and FYNNEI. Trimming removed 4 bases from V and 2 bases from J, with 12 bases in between. The CDR3 extends over 15 amino acids. In DNA, the CDR3 is TGTGCCAGCAGTGCGTCGTCAGGGACTGGAAACACCATATATTTT. Its translation is CASSASSGTGNTIYF.

The rearrangement joins TRBV6-1 to TRBJ2-1; tentative D call: TRBD1 (6 bases). Germline CDR1 MNHNS, CDR2 SASEGT. CDR3 length: 13 residues. V was trimmed by 8 bases and J by 8 bases, leaving 16 bases between them. As DNA, the CDR3 is TGTGCCAGCGCTCCAGGGGCCCCCGATGAGCAGTTCTTC. Its protein is CASAPGAPDEQFF.

V and J are TRBV2 and TRBJ2-7; D may be TRBD2 (5 bases). The CDR3 sequence is 16 residues long. The germline CDR1 and CDR2 sequences are SNHLY and FYNNEI. Trimming cost V 2 bases and J 2 bases, with 16 bases left between them. CDR3 sequence: CASSEIPRGFTYEQYF. CDR3 DNA sequence: TGTGCCAGCAGTGAAATACCTCGGGGTTTTACCTACGAGCAGTACTTC.

The chain is built from TRBV12-1 and TRBJ1-1. TRBV12-1 is given as a pseudogene. There are 12 residues in the CDR3. CDR3: CASSFRDQEAFF. The CDR3 DNA reads as TGTGCCAGCAGCTTCCGGGACCAAGAAGCTTTCTTT.

The chain couples TRBV4-1 to TRBJ2-7; perhaps TRBD1 as D (6 bases). V was clipped by 2 bases and J by 4 bases, with 18 bases between them. This CDR3 spans 16 amino acids. CDR1 is MGHRA and CDR2 is YSYEKL in the germline V gene. CDR3 region: CASSQTQGPLQYEQYF. The CDR3 DNA sequence: TGCGCCAGCAGCCAAACACAGGGCCCGTTACAATACGAGCAGTACTTC.

This sequence joins TRBV5-1 and TRBJ1-1; 8 nucleotides match TRBD1. CDR3 size: 14 residues. V was clipped by 0 bases and J by 10 bases; unmatched bases: 8. Germline values: CDR1 SGHRS, CDR2 YFSETQ. The CDR3 sequence is CASSLGQGLLGAFF. CDR3 bases: TGCGCCAGCAGCTTGGGACAGGGGCTCCTCGGAGCTTTCTTT. The full variable domain, with the rest looked up from reference TRBV5-1 and TRBJ1-1, is KAGVTQTPRYLIKTRGQQVTLSCSPISGHRSVSWYQQTPGQGLQFLFEYFSETQRNKGNFPGRFSGRQFSNSRSEMNVSTLELGDSALYLCASSLGQGLLGAFFGQGTRLTVV.

The chain is built from TRBV4-2 and TRBJ1-5; D is ambiguous. Germline V gene sequence: CDR1 LGHNA, CDR2 YNFKEQ. Deletions cut 1 base from V and 1 base from J, with 11 bases between. CDR3 length equals 16 residues. In DNA, the CDR3 is TGTGCCAGCAGCCAAGGTTTATCGGAAAGCAATCAGCCCCAGCATTTT. This encodes CASSQGLSESNQPQHF.